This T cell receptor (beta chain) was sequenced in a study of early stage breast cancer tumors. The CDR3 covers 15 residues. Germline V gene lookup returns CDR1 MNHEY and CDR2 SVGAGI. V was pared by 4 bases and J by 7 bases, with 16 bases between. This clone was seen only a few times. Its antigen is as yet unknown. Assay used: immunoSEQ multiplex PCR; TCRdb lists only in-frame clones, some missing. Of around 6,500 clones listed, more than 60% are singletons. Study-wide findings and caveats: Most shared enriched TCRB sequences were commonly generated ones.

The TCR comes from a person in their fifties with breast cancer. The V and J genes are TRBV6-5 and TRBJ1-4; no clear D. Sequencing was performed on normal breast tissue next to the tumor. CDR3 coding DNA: TGTGCCAGCAGTTCGGGATTGAGGTCTGGTGAAAAACTGTTTTTT. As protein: CASSSGLRSGEKLFF.